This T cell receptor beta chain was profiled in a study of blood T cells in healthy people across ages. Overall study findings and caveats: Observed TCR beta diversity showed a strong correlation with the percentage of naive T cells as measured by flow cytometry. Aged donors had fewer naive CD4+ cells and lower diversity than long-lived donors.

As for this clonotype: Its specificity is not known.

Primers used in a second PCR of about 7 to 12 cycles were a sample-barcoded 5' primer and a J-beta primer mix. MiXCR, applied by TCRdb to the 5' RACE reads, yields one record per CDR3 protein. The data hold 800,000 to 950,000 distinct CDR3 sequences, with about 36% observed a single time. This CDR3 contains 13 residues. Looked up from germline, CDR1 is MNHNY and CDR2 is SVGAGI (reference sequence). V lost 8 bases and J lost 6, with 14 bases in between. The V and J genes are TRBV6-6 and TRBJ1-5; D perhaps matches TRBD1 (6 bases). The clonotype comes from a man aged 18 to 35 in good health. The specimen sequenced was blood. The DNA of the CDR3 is TGTGCCAGCCTGGGGGGGCGGGGTCAGCCCCAGCATTTT. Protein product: CASLGGRGQPQHF.